A single sample gave rise to the 6 T cell receptor beta chains below, sequenced in a study of OX40 agonist ivuxolimab in advanced cancers. Assay used: immunoSEQ multiplex PCR; TCRdb lists only in-frame clones, some missing. This sample has over 25,000 clones, with roughly 80% found just once. This material consisted of CD4+ or CD8+ T cells sorted from blood, taken in a trial of the OX40 agonist ivuxolimab. Receptors were obtained from an adult with an advanced solid tumor such as melanoma, head and neck, liver or kidney cancer.

This clone has more than one count but fewer than ten. CDR3 bases: TGTGCCAGCAGTTCCCTAGCGGAGGAGGGGGAGACCCAGTACTTC. It specifies CASSSLAEEGETQYF. The rearrangement joins TRBV28 to TRBJ2-5; 7 bases are shared with TRBD2. This CDR3 is 15 amino acids long. The V gene's germline CDR1 is MDHEN and CDR2 SYDVKM. The trim removed 4 bases at V and 5 bases at J, leaving 10 bases unmatched.

This clone was picked up a small number of times. The chain is built from TRBV5-5 and TRBJ1-5, with D possibly matching TRBD1 (5 bases). CDR1 is SGHKS and CDR2 is YYEKEE in the germline V gene (reference sequence). This CDR3 is built from 16 residues. V was pared by 5 bases and J by 3 bases, with 18 bases between. CDR3: CASSPMAGLNNQPQHF. The CDR3 DNA sequence: TGTGCCAGCAGTCCAATGGCGGGACTGAACAATCAGCCCCAGCATTTT.

V gene TRBV4-3 combines with J gene TRBJ1-2, with TRBD1 as a possible D gene (6 bases). Germline lookup yields CDR1 LGHNA and CDR2 YSLEER. V was shortened by 4 bases and J by 2 bases, with 14 bases between the two germline ends. The CDR3 consists of 15 residues. DNA of the CDR3: TGCGCCAGCAGCCCCGGCCGGACAGCAAACTATGGCTACACCTTC. Translation gives CASSPGRTANYGYTF.

The chain recombines TRBV5-4 with TRBJ2-4, with 7 bases identical to TRBD2. V lost 2 bases, J lost 9 bases, and 8 bases stayed unmatched. Germline values: CDR1 SGHNT, CDR2 YYREEE (reference sequence). The CDR3 has 14 amino acids. CDR3 residues: CASSFGEGSAIQYF. Written as DNA, the CDR3 is TGTGCCAGCAGCTTTGGGGAGGGGTCGGCCATTCAGTACTTC. The complete variable domain, with remaining parts taken from reference TRBV5-4 and TRBJ2-4, reads ETGVTQSPTHLIKTRGQQVTLRCSSQSGHNTVSWYQQALGQGPQFIFQYYREEENGRGNFPPRFSGLQFPNYSSELNVNALELDDSALYLCASSFGEGSAIQYFGAGTRLSVL.

This chain's CDR3 is CATSREAGSSYNEQFF. The CDR3 bases are TGTGCCACCAGCAGAGAAGCGGGAAGCTCCTACAATGAGCAGTTCTTC. The chain uses TRBV15 and TRBJ2-1, with 7 bases matching TRBD2. Losses at the gene ends were 0 bases for V and 0 bases for J; bases not matched to a gene: 2. There are 16 residues in the CDR3. Germline CDR1 is LNHNV and CDR2 is YYDKDF (reference sequence).

V and J are TRBV28 and TRBJ2-1, with a possible D match to TRBD1 (7 bases). The CDR3 sequence is 16 residues long. Deletions cut 1 base from V and 8 bases from J, with 18 bases between. CDR1 and CDR2 (germline): MDHEN, SYDVKM. CDR3 sequence reads: CASSLYQGEALYEQFF. As DNA, the CDR3 is TGTGCCAGCAGTTTATATCAGGGGGAGGCCCTCTATGAGCAGTTCTTC.